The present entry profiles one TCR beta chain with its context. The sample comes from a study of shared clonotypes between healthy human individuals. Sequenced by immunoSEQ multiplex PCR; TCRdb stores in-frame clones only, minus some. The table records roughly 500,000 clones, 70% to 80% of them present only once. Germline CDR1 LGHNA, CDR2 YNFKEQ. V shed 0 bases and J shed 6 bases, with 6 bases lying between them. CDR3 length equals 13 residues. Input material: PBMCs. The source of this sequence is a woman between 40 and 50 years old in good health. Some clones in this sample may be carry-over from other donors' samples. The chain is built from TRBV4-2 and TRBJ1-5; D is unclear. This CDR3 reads CASSQDPGQPQHF. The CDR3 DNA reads TGTGCCAGCAGCCAAGATCCGGGTCAGCCCCAGCATTTT.